This passage covers 30 T cell receptor beta chains from one sample sequenced in a study of siplizumab effects on memory and regulatory T cells. Sequencing used immunoSEQ multiplex PCR; TCRdb keeps in-frame clones, though not all of them. The sample lists about 120,000 clones, just under 95% occurring once. Specimen: non-Treg CD4+ T cells sorted from blood. The receptors were sampled from a human donor in good health.

The chain carries TRBV5-1 and TRBJ2-1, with 14 bases lining up with TRBD2. The germline V gene encodes CDR1 SGHRS and CDR2 YFSETQ. This CDR3 contains 16 residues. J lost 6 bases, V lost 2 bases, and 4 bases had no gene match. CDR3 DNA: TGCGCCAGCAGCTTAAGCGGGACTAGCGGGGGCAATGAGCAGTTCTTC. Translating it yields CASSLSGTSGGNEQFF.

The chain is built from TRBV28 and TRBJ1-2; TRBD1 aligns across 12 bases. The CDR3 is 15 amino acids. The J segment lost 8 bases and the V segment lost 7 bases, leaving 11 bases of the junction unmatched. Germline loops: CDR1 MDHEN, CDR2 SYDVKM. CDR3 nucleotide sequence: TGTGCCAGCACCCCGGGACAGGGGGCTTTGTGGGGCTACACCTTC. This translates into CASTPGQGALWGYTF.

This rearrangement joins TRBV19 to TRBJ2-7, with 9 bases lining up with TRBD2. J lost 3 bases, V lost 5 bases, and 11 bases had no gene match. CDR1 is LNHDA and CDR2 is SQIVND in the germline V gene (reference sequence). CDR3 size: 16 residues. The CDR3 sequence is CASSLRPGLAVYEQYF. CDR3 coding DNA: TGTGCCAGTAGTCTCCGACCGGGACTAGCCGTCTACGAGCAGTACTTC.

The chain is built from TRBV7-9 and TRBJ1-1; no clear D gene. V was pared by 4 bases and J by 1 base, with 7 bases between. CDR1 and CDR2 (germline): SEHNR, FQNEAQ (reference sequence). This CDR3 spans 13 amino acids. The CDR3 sequence is CASSSEANTEAFF. DNA for the CDR3: TGTGCCAGCAGCTCGGAAGCGAACACTGAAGCTTTCTTT.

The chain uses TRBV5-4 and TRBJ2-5, with TRBD2 identical over 11 bases. V shed 0 bases, J shed 1 base, and the junction held 2 bases outside the gene matches. This CDR3 comprises 16 residues. Germline V gene lookup returns CDR1 SGHNT and CDR2 YYREEE (reference sequence). The CDR3 here is CASSLVLAGGQETQYF. The CDR3 DNA reads TGTGCCAGCAGCTTGGTCCTAGCGGGGGGCCAAGAGACCCAGTACTTC.

J is TRBJ1-2 and V is TRBV5-1; possibly TRBD1 for D (5 bases). Germline-derived CDR1 and CDR2 are SGHRS and YFSETQ. This CDR3 is 16 amino acids long. Trimming took 3 bases from V and 4 from J, leaving 19 bases between them. The CDR3 sequence: CASSSSGTAASYGYTF. The CDR3 DNA follows: TGCGCCAGCAGCTCAAGCGGGACGGCGGCCAGCTATGGCTACACCTTC.

The rearrangement joins TRBV11-3 to TRBJ1-1; no clear D gene. Trimming took off 3 bases at V and 0 bases at J, with 5 bases between the two ends. Looked up from germline, CDR1 is SGHNT and CDR2 is YENEEA. The CDR3 is made up of 13 amino acids. The chain's CDR3 is CASSFNMNTEAFF. The DNA for the CDR3 is TGTGCCAGCAGCTTTAACATGAACACTGAAGCTTTCTTT. The full variable domain, in which reference TRBV11-3 and TRBJ1-1 provide the parts outside the CDR3, is EAGVVQSPRYKIIEKKQPVAFWCNPISGHNTLYWYLQNLGQGPELLIRYENEEAVDDSQLPKDRFSAERLKGVDSTLKIQPAELGDSAVYLCASSFNMNTEAFFGQGTRLTVV.

On this clone: The sample carries other DNA sequences with the same CDR3. The chain combines TRBV5-1 with TRBJ2-5; 13 bases match TRBD2. After removal of 4 bases from V and 5 bases from J, the junction contained 5 bases not matched to a gene. Germline V gives CDR1 SGHRS, CDR2 YFSETQ. This CDR3 spans 15 amino acids. The CDR3 coding sequence is TGCGCCAGCAGCCCACTAGCGGGGGGGCCCGAGACCCAGTACTTC. Encoded protein: CASSPLAGGPETQYF. Combining the CDR3 with reference TRBV5-1 and TRBJ2-5 gives the whole variable domain KAGVTQTPRYLIKTRGQQVTLSCSPISGHRSVSWYQQTPGQGLQFLFEYFSETQRNKGNFPGRFSGRQFSNSRSEMNVSTLELGDSALYLCASSPLAGGPETQYFGPGTRLLVL.

This chain connects TRBV6-5 to TRBJ1-2, with a possible D match to TRBD1 (5 bases). The CDR3 is made up of 14 amino acids. Looked up from germline, CDR1 is MNHEY and CDR2 is SVGAGI. Trimming removed 2 bases from V and 7 bases from J, with 14 bases in between. The CDR3 sequence is CASSYRQGGSGYTF. CDR3 bases: TGTGCCAGCAGTTACAGGCAGGGTGGTAGTGGCTACACCTTC.

The V gene is TRBV7-3, the J gene TRBJ2-7; D gene unclear. Trimming took off 2 bases at V and 2 bases at J, with 10 bases between the two ends. The CDR3 length is 14 residues. Germline-derived CDR1 and CDR2 are SGHTA and FQGTGA. For the CDR3, the DNA is TGTGCCAGCAGCTTAGGAGCTGTCACCTACGAGCAGTACTTC. It specifies CASSLGAVTYEQYF.

This clone showed up just once. This sequence joins TRBV6-5 and TRBJ2-7; 7 bases are shared with TRBD1. V shed 2 bases, J shed 3 bases, and the junction held 7 bases outside the gene matches. Germline V gives CDR1 MNHEY, CDR2 SVGAGI. CDR3 size: 15 residues. The CDR3 protein is CASSYGQATSYEQYF. The CDR3 bases are TGTGCCAGCAGTTACGGACAGGCGACCAGCTACGAGCAGTACTTC.

The rearrangement uses TRBV5-1 and TRBJ1-1, with D unclear. Trimming removed 0 bases from V and 3 bases from J, with 6 bases in between. Germline V lookup: CDR1 SGHRS, CDR2 YFSETQ. This CDR3 is built from 13 residues. This chain's CDR3 is CASSLDGHTEAFF. The DNA of the CDR3 is TGCGCCAGCAGCTTGGACGGGCACACTGAAGCTTTCTTT.

V usage is TRBV10-3 and J usage is TRBJ2-1; 9 nucleotides line up with TRBD2. Germline trimming cut 5 bases from V and 7 bases from J; bases unmatched to any gene: 12. This CDR3 comprises 16 residues. Germline V gene data show CDR1 as ENHRY and CDR2 as SYGVKD. This CDR3 reads CAISNPTGLAMNEQFF. The CDR3 region has the DNA TGTGCCATCAGTAACCCTACCGGACTAGCGATGAATGAGCAGTTCTTC.

The rearrangement joins TRBV9 to TRBJ1-1; maybe TRBD1 (6 bases). In germline, CDR1 is SGDLS, CDR2 YYNGEE. CDR3 size: 15 residues. V lost 1 base, J lost 0 bases, and 10 bases lay in between. In DNA, the CDR3 is TGTGCCAGCAGCGTATCTGGACAGATGAACACTGAAGCTTTCTTT. Residues: CASSVSGQMNTEAFF.

CDR3 loop: CASSIDLGTGRNEQYF. As DNA, the CDR3 is TGTGCCAGTAGTATAGATCTCGGGACAGGGAGGAACGAGCAGTACTTC. This chain links TRBV19 with TRBJ2-7; 9 positions match TRBD1. CDR3 size: 16 residues. CDR1 is LNHDA and CDR2 is SQIVND in the germline V gene (reference sequence). Losses at the gene ends were 0 bases for V and 5 bases for J; bases not matched to a gene: 8.

The J gene is TRBJ1-1, the V gene TRBV5-6; D is unresolved. The V end was cut by 1 base, the J end by 3 bases, with 13 bases between. The CDR3 covers 15 residues. Germline assignment: CDR1 SGHDT and CDR2 YYEEEE. This CDR3 reads CASSLFHSPYTEAFF. The CDR3 coding sequence is TGTGCCAGCAGCTTGTTTCACAGCCCATACACTGAAGCTTTCTTT.

The chain is built from TRBV11-3 and TRBJ1-3; no reliable D call. The CDR3 is made up of 16 amino acids. The V gene's germline CDR1 is SGHNT and CDR2 YENEEA. V gave up 1 base and J gave up 0 bases, with 10 bases separating them. The CDR3 reads CASSLGMADSGNTIYF. The CDR3 DNA reads TGTGCCAGCAGCTTAGGGATGGCGGACTCTGGAAACACCATATATTTT.

The chain joins TRBV7-2 to TRBJ2-1, with 9 bases that match TRBD2. The CDR3 loop spans 14 amino acids. The trim removed 5 bases at V and 5 bases at J, leaving 4 bases unmatched. CDR1 is SGHTA, CDR2 FQGNSA, per germline. The DNA of the CDR3 is TGTGCCAGCAGCGGCGGGGGGGCAAACAATGAGCAGTTCTTC. It translates to CASSGGGANNEQFF.

This chain links TRBV6-5 with TRBJ1-5, with D maybe TRBD1 (5 bases). V lost 8 bases and J 4 bases, leaving 15 bases between the germline ends. CDR1 is MNHEY, CDR2 SVGAGI, per germline. The CDR3 totals 14 residues. The DNA for the CDR3 is TGTGCCAGCCAAGAGTCAGGGTCAAATCAGCCCCAGCATTTT. As protein: CASQESGSNQPQHF.

This sequence joins TRBV2 and TRBJ2-7; the D gene is possibly TRBD1 (5 bases). This CDR3 has 13 amino acids. CDR1 and CDR2 from the germline V gene are SNHLY and FYNNEI. The germline V and J ends were trimmed by 4 bases and 1 base, with 8 bases remaining between them. The CDR3, as DNA: TGTGCCAGCAGTGGGGGCTTATCCTACGAGCAGTACTTC. Its translation is CASSGGLSYEQYF.

V usage is TRBV27 and J usage is TRBJ2-2; 8 nucleotides line up with TRBD2. The CDR3 runs 16 residues. Germline V gene sequence: CDR1 MNHEY, CDR2 SMNVEV (reference sequence). V lost 6 bases to trimming and J lost 4 bases; unmatched junction nucleotides: 10. DNA for the CDR3: TGTGCCAGCAGCCCGGGCACTAGCGGAGGCACCGGGGAGCTGTTTTTT. Translating it yields CASSPGTSGGTGELFF.

The CDR3 nucleotides are TGCAGCGGATACAGGGGGGGCACAGATACGCAGTATTTT. Translating gives CSGYRGGTDTQYF. V is TRBV29-1 and J is TRBJ2-3; 8 bases are a match to TRBD1. With 7 bases clipped from V and 1 base from J, the junction kept 4 bases outside the gene matches. The CDR3 has 13 amino acids. The germline V gene encodes CDR1 SQVTM and CDR2 ANQGSEA.

The chain recombines TRBV5-1 with TRBJ2-1; D is uncertain. The CDR3 is made up of 14 amino acids. Germline V gene lookup returns CDR1 SGHRS and CDR2 YFSETQ. The ends were cut back, 7 bases at V and 6 bases at J, with 17 bases in the middle. CDR3 coding DNA: TGCGCCAGCGCATTCCATCATCCCATCAATGAGCAGTTCTTC. It yields the protein CASAFHHPINEQFF. Full variable domain (outside the CDR3, taken from reference TRBV5-1 and TRBJ2-1): KAGVTQTPRYLIKTRGQQVTLSCSPISGHRSVSWYQQTPGQGLQFLFEYFSETQRNKGNFPGRFSGRQFSNSRSEMNVSTLELGDSALYLCASAFHHPINEQFFGPGTRLTVL.

The J gene is TRBJ2-2, the V gene TRBV7-3, with 12 bases matching TRBD1. Germline lookup yields CDR1 SGHTA and CDR2 FQGTGA. The CDR3 totals 14 residues. Trimming took 5 bases from V and 6 from J; bases not matched to a gene: 1. For the CDR3, the DNA is TGTGCCAGCAGCCGGGACAGGGGGCCCGGGGAGCTGTTTTTT. Its translation: CASSRDRGPGELFF.

The V and J genes are TRBV7-2 and TRBJ2-1; D is possibly TRBD1 or TRBD2 (5 bases each). V was cut by 4 bases and J by 6 bases, with 13 bases left in between. The CDR3 is 14 amino acids. Germline CDR1 is SGHTA and CDR2 is FQGNSA. CDR3 sequence: CASSSAGTINEQFF. The CDR3 DNA reads as TGTGCCAGCAGCTCCGCCGGGACGATCAATGAGCAGTTCTTC.

The chain combines TRBV6-5 with TRBJ2-5, with 12 bases identical to TRBD2. Trimming took 6 bases from V and 4 from J; bases not matched to a gene: 6. The CDR3 is 15 amino acids. Germline V gene sequence: CDR1 MNHEY, CDR2 SVGAGI. CDR3 sequence: CASRPSGGAGETQYF. The CDR3 DNA is TGTGCCAGCAGACCTAGCGGGGGGGCCGGAGAGACCCAGTACTTC.

This chain links TRBV27 with TRBJ1-5, with D perhaps matching TRBD1 (5 bases). Germline V gene lookup returns CDR1 MNHEY and CDR2 SMNVEV (reference sequence). The CDR3 is made up of 14 amino acids. With 6 bases removed from V and 0 bases from J, the gap between germline ends came to 9 bases. The CDR3 coding sequence is TGTGCCAGCAGGGGACCTTATAGCAATCAGCCCCAGCATTTT. It translates to CASRGPYSNQPQHF.

This rearrangement joins TRBV7-8 to TRBJ2-3, with D possibly being TRBD2 (5 bases). This CDR3 comprises 12 residues. Germline lookup yields CDR1 SGHVS and CDR2 FQNEAQ. The ends were cut back, 7 bases at V and 4 bases at J, with 9 bases in the middle. The CDR3 region has the DNA TGTGCCAGCAAGAGGGCCTCAGATACGCAGTATTTT. Its protein is CASKRASDTQYF.

The V gene is TRBV11-2, the J gene TRBJ2-2; TRBD2 aligns across 10 bases. CDR1 SGHAT and CDR2 FQNNGV come from the germline V gene. The junction had 10 bases not matched to a gene; V was cut back by 5 bases and J by 4 bases. The CDR3 has 17 residues. DNA of the CDR3: TGTGCCAGCAGCATCAGGACTAGCGGAGATTCCACCGGGGAGCTGTTTTTT. Its translation: CASSIRTSGDSTGELFF.

The V and J genes are TRBV7-3 and TRBJ2-5, with 7 bases identical to TRBD1. Germline assignment: CDR1 SGHTA and CDR2 FQGTGA. This CDR3 has 15 residues. J lost 5 bases, V lost 6 bases, and 12 bases had no gene match. CDR3 DNA: TGTGCCAGCAGTTACGACGGGGCACAGGGGGAGACCCAGTACTTC. Translating it yields CASSYDGAQGETQYF.